The 11 T cell receptor beta chains in this list originate from one sample, sequenced in a study of PD-L1 blockade in urothelial cancer (TCRdb year 2017). The sample's time point, from its label and the paper: peripheral blood 6 weeks after treatment start. The protocol used for the library was the immunoSEQ multiplex PCR assay. Held by TCRdb, this immuneACCESS table contains in-frame sequences only and omits some clones. Under half of the omission traces to an unresolved V gene where checked; the cause of the rest is unknown. The sample contains about 130,000 clones, more than 70% of them found a single time. The ten largest clones represent roughly 2.3% of the sample. The sequenced sample was PBMCs, obtained around atezolizumab (anti-PD-L1) treatment. All receptors derive from a man aged 45-65 years with urothelial cancer.

J is TRBJ1-4 and V is TRBV5-1, with D perhaps TRBD1 (5 bases). This CDR3 is built from 16 residues. V lost 6 bases, J lost 5 bases, and 20 bases lay in between. Per the germline V gene, CDR1 is SGHRS and CDR2 is YFSETQ. CDR3 loop: CASTLVPGLENEKLFF. Here the CDR3 DNA reads TGCGCCAGCACACTAGTACCGGGACTAGAAAATGAAAAACTGTTTTTT.

The chain carries TRBV28 and TRBJ1-4, with D tentatively TRBD1 (5 bases). V lost 5 bases, J lost 3 bases, and 10 bases lay in between. The CDR3 has 14 amino acids. Germline lookup yields CDR1 MDHEN and CDR2 SYDVKM. CDR3 loop: CASSPWGANEKLFF. As DNA, the CDR3 is TGTGCCAGCAGTCCCTGGGGGGCTAATGAAAAACTGTTTTTT.

The chain recombines TRBV20-1 with TRBJ2-7; D uncertain. In germline, CDR1 is DFQATT, CDR2 SNEGSKA (reference sequence). Trimming left V 6 bases short and J 4 bases short, with 10 bases between. This CDR3 comprises 11 residues. CDR3 in amino acids: CSALVAYEQYF. The DNA of the CDR3 is TGCAGTGCGCTAGTCGCTTACGAGCAGTACTTC.

The rearrangement joins TRBV7-8 to TRBJ2-1, with TRBD2 matching 7 bases. The V segment lost 6 bases and the J segment 2 bases; nucleotides outside the gene matches: 4. Germline V CDR1 and CDR2: SGHVS, FQNEAQ. The CDR3 covers 14 residues. This CDR3 reads CASSAGTTYNEQFF. In DNA form, the CDR3 reads TGTGCCAGCAGTGCCGGGACTACCTACAATGAGCAGTTCTTC.

The chain couples TRBV7-9 to TRBJ1-1; D unclear. The CDR3 consists of 12 residues. The V gene lost 3 bases and the J gene lost 6 bases, with 8 bases spanning the gap. The germline gives CDR1 SEHNR, CDR2 FQNEAQ (reference sequence). This CDR3 is CASSLTSPEAFF. As DNA, the CDR3 is TGTGCCAGCAGCTTGACTAGCCCTGAAGCTTTCTTT.

The V call is TRBV7-8, the J call TRBJ2-5; D is unresolved. V lost 1 base and J lost 1, with 7 bases in between. This CDR3 has 14 amino acids. The germline gives CDR1 SGHVS, CDR2 FQNEAQ. CDR3 protein: CASSLVGGQETQYF. The CDR3, as DNA: TGTGCCAGCAGCTTAGTCGGCGGCCAAGAGACCCAGTACTTC. The whole variable domain, remainder taken from reference TRBV7-8 and TRBJ2-5, is GAGVSQSPRYKVAKRGQDVALRCDPISGHVSLFWYQQALGQGPEFLTYFQNEAQLDKSGLPSDRFFAERPEGSVSTLKIQRTQQEDSAVYLCASSLVGGQETQYFGPGTRLLVL.

This chain connects TRBV27 to TRBJ1-1, with unresolved D. With 5 bases removed from V and 0 bases from J, the gap between germline ends came to 4 bases. The length of the CDR3 is 12 residues. CDR1 and CDR2 from the germline V gene are MNHEY and SMNVEV (reference sequence). Written as DNA, the CDR3 is TGTGCCAGCAGTCACTTGAACACTGAAGCTTTCTTT. This translates into CASSHLNTEAFF.

This chain links TRBV27 with TRBJ1-5; 8 bases map to TRBD1. CDR1 MNHEY and CDR2 SMNVEV come from the germline V gene (reference sequence). This CDR3 has 15 residues. Trimming at V came to 4 bases and at J to 4 bases, leaving 6 bases not matched to a gene. In DNA, the CDR3 is TGTGCCAGCAGTTCCAGGACAGGGAGAAATCAGCCCCAGCATTTT. Its protein is CASSSRTGRNQPQHF.

The V call is TRBV15, the J call TRBJ2-7; D is possibly TRBD1 (5 bases). Deletions cut 1 base from V and 2 bases from J, with 9 bases between. Germline-derived CDR1 and CDR2 are LNHNV and YYDKDF (reference sequence). The CDR3 has 14 amino acids. CDR3: CATSRARQPYEQYF. Here the CDR3 DNA reads TGTGCCACCAGCAGAGCAAGACAGCCCTACGAGCAGTACTTC. The variable domain in full, with the rest retrieved from reference TRBV15 and TRBJ2-7, is DAMVIQNPRYQVTQFGKPVTLSCSQTLNHNVMYWYQQKSSQAPKLLFHYYDKDFNNEADTPDNFQSRRPNTSFCFLDIRSPGLGDTAMYLCATSRARQPYEQYFGPGTRLTVT.

DNA of the CDR3: TGCGCCAGCAGCCCCCCCAGCGGAGACTCCTACAATGAGCAGTTCTTC. Amino acid sequence: CASSPPSGDSYNEQFF. The V and J genes are TRBV5-1 and TRBJ2-1, with D tentatively TRBD2 (5 bases). CDR1 SGHRS and CDR2 YFSETQ come from the germline V gene. V was shortened by 4 bases and J by 0 bases, with 14 bases between the two germline ends. The CDR3 spans 16 residues.

This chain links TRBV9 with TRBJ2-7, with 8 nucleotides matching TRBD1. The trim removed 4 bases at V and 2 bases at J, leaving 5 bases unmatched. CDR3 length: 14 amino acids. From germline, CDR1 is SGDLS and CDR2 YYNGEE. Here the CDR3 DNA reads TGTGCCAGCAGCATCGGACAGGGCGCCTACGAGCAGTACTTC. Translated, it gives CASSIGQGAYEQYF.